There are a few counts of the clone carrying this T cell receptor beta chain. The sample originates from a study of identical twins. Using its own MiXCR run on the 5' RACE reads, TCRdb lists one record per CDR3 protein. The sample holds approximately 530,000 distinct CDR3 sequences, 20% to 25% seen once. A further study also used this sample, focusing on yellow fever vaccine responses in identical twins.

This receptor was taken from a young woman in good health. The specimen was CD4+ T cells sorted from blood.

The CDR3 region is CASSEAAGFSNQPQHF. CDR3 nucleotides: TGTGCCAGCAGTGAAGCGGCAGGATTCAGCAATCAGCCCCAGCATTTT. The J gene is TRBJ1-5, the V gene TRBV2; D gene ambiguous. CDR1 SNHLY and CDR2 FYNNEI come from the germline V gene. CDR3 length: 16 amino acids. Trimming cost V 0 bases and J 1 base, with 10 bases left between them.